This T cell receptor (beta chain) was obtained from a study of blood T cell repertoires in COVID-19. Study context: The analysed material was cDNA or gDNA that came from T cells, B-cell-depleted T cells, or PBMCs.

In this sample, this clone turned up once. How the authors handled the data: Reference gene primer amplification yielded estimated nucleated cell counts. The assay was immunoSEQ multiplex PCR, and TCRdb's table has in-frame clones only and misses some. V and J calls and clone size come straight from that table; D and trimming were deduced from the DNA. The repertoire holds 45,000 to 65,000 clones, with 90% to 95% as singletons. Material: peripheral blood. The receptor's source is a human donor in a cohort sampled during active COVID-19.

The CDR3 loop is CASSLGGPNNEQFF. In nucleotides, the CDR3 is TGTGCCAGCAGCTTGGGCGGGCCGAACAATGAGCAGTTCTTC. The J gene is TRBJ2-1, the V gene TRBV5-4, with D perhaps matching TRBD2 (5 bases). Germline values: CDR1 SGHNT, CDR2 YYREEE (reference sequence). The CDR3 runs 14 residues. Trimming left V 0 bases short and J 5 bases short, with 9 bases between.